These 21 T cell receptor beta chains were sequenced from one sample in a study of T cell responses to AZD1222 COVID-19 vaccine. Clones were sequenced by immunoSEQ multiplex PCR, and TCRdb holds only the in-frame ones, with some missing. The sample includes some 85,000 clones, 87% of them seen just once. The sample was peripheral blood, taken on day 0 of AZD1222 vaccination. Receptor source: an adult in good health.

V and J are TRBV28 and TRBJ1-5, with unresolved D. CDR1 and CDR2 from the germline V gene are MDHEN and SYDVKM. This CDR3 region has 14 residues. V was pared by 1 base and J by 2 bases, with 6 bases between. The CDR3 region is CASSLSIGNQPQHF. DNA for the CDR3: TGTGCCAGCAGTTTATCCATTGGCAATCAGCCCCAGCATTTT.

The rearrangement joins TRBV11-3 to TRBJ2-3; D not certain. The CDR3 loop spans 12 amino acids. Germline V CDR1 and CDR2: SGHNT, YENEEA. V was pared by 3 bases and J by 6 bases, with 7 bases between. For the CDR3, the DNA is TGTGCCAGCAGCTTCCTACAGGATACGCAGTATTTT. This sequence encodes CASSFLQDTQYF.

The V call is TRBV7-9, the J call TRBJ2-7, with 8 positions matching TRBD2. This CDR3 has 18 residues. The V gene's germline CDR1 is SEHNR and CDR2 FQNEAQ (reference sequence). V gave up 4 bases and J gave up 2 bases; unmatched junction bases: 16. The chain's CDR3 is CASSSPTLYGGGTYEQYF. As DNA, the CDR3 is TGTGCCAGCAGCTCACCCACCTTGTACGGGGGGGGGACCTACGAGCAGTACTTC.

This clone has just one count. The chain combines TRBV3-1 (or the pseudogene TRBV3-2) with TRBJ2-7; D not resolved. CDR1 is LGHDT and CDR2 is YNNKEL in the germline V gene (reference sequence). Between the trimmed V and J ends, which lost 0 bases and 1 base, there was a span of 7 bases. This CDR3 is built from 14 residues. CDR3 sequence: CASSQDTASYEQYF. DNA for the CDR3: TGTGCCAGCAGCCAAGATACAGCTTCCTACGAGCAGTACTTC.

The V gene is TRBV29-1, the J gene TRBJ2-2, with 9 bases matching TRBD1. This CDR3 is 13 amino acids long. The V gene end was trimmed by 7 bases and the J gene end by 5 bases; junction bases not matched to a gene: 5. Per germline, CDR1 SQVTM and CDR2 ANQGSEA. CDR3 sequence: CSADRGGTGELFF. CDR3 nucleotide sequence: TGCAGCGCGGACAGGGGAGGAACCGGGGAGCTGTTTTTT.

This chain links TRBV4-1 with TRBJ1-6, with D perhaps matching TRBD1 (5 bases). Germline V CDR1 and CDR2: MGHRA, YSYEKL. The CDR3 is 17 amino acids. V lost 0 bases and J lost 8, with 17 bases in between. The CDR3 DNA follows: TGCGCCAGCAGCCAAGAAGGGTCAGGGTCTGATTATTCACCCCTCCACTTT. This gives the protein CASSQEGSGSDYSPLHF.

V usage is TRBV15 and J usage is TRBJ2-3; TRBD1 might be the D (6 bases). The CDR3 sequence is 17 residues long. The V end lost 0 bases, the J end lost 0 bases, and 13 bases lay between the germline ends. Germline loops: CDR1 LNHNV, CDR2 YYDKDF (reference sequence). The DNA for the CDR3 is TGTGCCACCAGCAGAGATCGGGACACCGAAAGCACAGATACGCAGTATTTT. As protein: CATSRDRDTESTDTQYF.

The CDR3 sequence: CASSGTGLNEQYF. CDR3 nucleotide sequence: TGTGCCAGTTCCGGGACAGGGCTAAACGAGCAGTACTTC. The rearrangement uses TRBV19 and TRBJ2-7, with 9 bases matching TRBD1. From germline, CDR1 is LNHDA and CDR2 SQIVND (reference sequence). This CDR3 has 13 residues. The J segment lost 5 bases and the V segment lost 8 bases, leaving 7 bases of the junction unmatched.

The chain is built from TRBV3-1 (or the pseudogene TRBV3-2) and TRBJ1-1; no reliable D call. Germline lookup yields CDR1 LGHDT and CDR2 YNNKEL (reference sequence). Trimming took 2 bases from V and 2 from J, leaving 12 bases between them. This CDR3 region has 15 residues. CDR3 sequence: CASSQRLGANTEAFF. For the CDR3, the DNA is TGTGCCAGCAGCCAAAGGCTGGGAGCTAACACTGAAGCTTTCTTT.

This clone was detected only once. The chain carries TRBV19 and TRBJ2-5, with D perhaps matching TRBD2 (5 bases). The CDR3 spans 15 residues. The V end was cut by 5 bases, the J end by 5 bases, with 18 bases between. CDR1 LNHDA and CDR2 SQIVND come from the germline V gene (reference sequence). CDR3 in amino acids: CASSAGIPPGETQYF. CDR3 DNA sequence: TGTGCCAGTAGTGCCGGGATTCCGCCCGGGGAGACCCAGTACTTC.

The V call is TRBV9, the J call TRBJ2-7; D is unresolved. Trimming left V 4 bases short and J 0 bases short, with 14 bases between. This CDR3 comprises 15 residues. In germline, CDR1 is SGDLS, CDR2 YYNGEE. The chain's CDR3 is CASSPRPASSYEQYF. As DNA, the CDR3 is TGTGCCAGCAGCCCAAGACCCGCTAGCTCCTACGAGCAGTACTTC. Full variable domain (rest looked up from reference TRBV9 and TRBJ2-7): DSGVTQTPKHLITATGQRVTLRCSPRSGDLSVYWYQQSLDQGLQFLIQYYNGEERAKGNILERFSAQQFPDLHSELNLSSLELGDSALYFCASSPRPASSYEQYFGPGTRLTVT.

J is TRBJ2-3 and V is TRBV6-2 or TRBV6-3; tentatively, D is TRBD1 or TRBD2 (5 bases each). V was clipped by 2 bases and J by 4 bases, with 7 bases between them. Germline-derived CDR1 and CDR2 are MNHEY and SVGEGT. The CDR3 spans 13 residues. CDR3 DNA sequence: TGTGCCAGCAGTTACGGGGGACCAGATACGCAGTATTTT. This codes for CASSYGGPDTQYF.

V gene TRBV9 combines with J gene TRBJ1-4, with D perhaps TRBD1 (6 bases). V lost 0 bases, J lost 10 bases, and 13 bases lay in between. Germline CDR1 and CDR2: SGDLS and YYNGEE. This CDR3 region has 14 residues. The CDR3 DNA reads TGTGCCAGCAGCGTAGGGGACACGGGGGGAAAACTGTTTTTT. It codes for CASSVGDTGGKLFF.

Only one count was recorded for this clone. The CDR3 region has the DNA TGTGCCAGCAGCTTAGACCACAGGATAAACGAGGGCTACACCTTC. It specifies CASSLDHRINEGYTF. V is TRBV7-9 and J is TRBJ1-2, with D possibly being TRBD1 (5 bases). The CDR3 length is 15 residues. Looked up from germline, CDR1 is SEHNR and CDR2 is FQNEAQ (reference sequence). Trimming cost V 1 base and J 8 bases, with 17 bases left between them.

The V call is TRBV5-1, the J call TRBJ1-1; 7 nucleotides align to TRBD1. The CDR3 covers 16 residues. Germline V lookup: CDR1 SGHRS, CDR2 YFSETQ. Germline trimming cut 0 bases from V and 3 bases from J; bases unmatched to any gene: 8. The CDR3 coding sequence is TGCGCCAGCAGCTTGGTCCCGGCTGGGACAGACACTGAAGCTTTCTTT. Its protein is CASSLVPAGTDTEAFF.

The chain has TRBV2 and TRBJ1-2; 12 bases agree with TRBD1. The germline V gene encodes CDR1 SNHLY and CDR2 FYNNEI. V shed 5 bases and J 3 bases; nucleotides not matched to a gene: 19. The CDR3 is 20 residues long. CDR3 in amino acids: CASSTLRDRGHPSLDYGYTF. Written as DNA, the CDR3 is TGTGCCAGCAGTACCCTCCGGGACAGGGGGCACCCCAGTTTAGACTATGGCTACACCTTC.

The V and J genes are TRBV11-1 and TRBJ1-1, with 8 bases fitting TRBD1. V shed 9 bases, J shed 1 base, and the junction held 4 bases outside the gene matches. The CDR3 sequence is 13 residues long. CDR1 and CDR2 (germline): SGHAT, FQDESV (reference sequence). The CDR3 sequence is CARTGVWNTEAFF. In nucleotides, the CDR3 is TGTGCCAGGACAGGGGTTTGGAACACTGAAGCTTTCTTT.

The chain joins TRBV27 to TRBJ1-5, with a tentative D call TRBD1 (6 bases). The CDR3 spans 15 residues. Germline lookup yields CDR1 MNHEY and CDR2 SMNVEV (reference sequence). V gave up 3 bases and J gave up 5 bases, with 14 bases separating them. CDR3 sequence reads: CASSFIGQGYQPQHF. CDR3 nucleotide sequence: TGTGCCAGCAGTTTTATTGGGCAGGGGTATCAGCCCCAGCATTTT.

The V gene is TRBV19, the J gene TRBJ2-1, with 7 bases lining up with TRBD2. Germline loops: CDR1 LNHDA, CDR2 SQIVND (reference sequence). The CDR3 has 15 amino acids. J lost 9 bases, V lost 1 base, and 9 bases had no gene match. The CDR3 bases are TGTGCCAGTAGTATAGCTGGGACTAAAGGCTCTGAGCAGTTCTTC. The encoded protein is CASSIAGTKGSEQFF.

The rearrangement joins TRBV5-1 to TRBJ2-1; tentative D call: TRBD2 (6 bases). The CDR3 is made up of 16 amino acids. Trimming pared 4 bases from V and 0 bases from J, leaving 14 bases between. Germline lookup yields CDR1 SGHRS and CDR2 YFSETQ. The CDR3 protein is CASSMEGLASYNEQFF. The CDR3 bases are TGCGCCAGCAGCATGGAGGGCTTAGCCTCCTACAATGAGCAGTTCTTC.

This chain links TRBV4-1 with TRBJ1-5, with unresolved D. The CDR3 runs 16 residues. The germline V gene encodes CDR1 MGHRA and CDR2 YSYEKL. Trimming shortened V by 3 bases and J by 0 bases, and 12 bases separated the two germline ends. Here the CDR3 reads CASSQGFGGSNQPQHF. Here the CDR3 DNA reads TGCGCCAGCAGCCAGGGCTTCGGTGGTAGCAATCAGCCCCAGCATTTT.